This is a list of T cell receptor beta chains from one sample in a study of tumor-infiltrating lymphocytes in primary liver carcinoma. Via MiXCR, TCRdb re-called the multiplex PCR reads, giving one row per CDR3 protein. The sample records about 74,000 distinct CDR3 sequences, roughly three quarters being singletons. What was sequenced was liver tumor tissue from sampling region 4. The receptors derive from a man between 40 and 49 years old with primary liver carcinoma and hepatitis B virus infection. Both conserved end residues are part of each CDR3. A D gene is named only where the DNA matches it firmly. Only some rows state a clone size, as once, few, many or a class for expanded clones.

size | D | J | V | CDR3 | DNA
many | . | TRBJ2-3 | TRBV6-5 | CASSSAGSTDTQYF | TGTGCCAGCAGTTCTGCGGGGAGCACAGATACGCAGTATTTT
. | . | TRBJ2-7 | TRBV10-3 | CAISVAIESQGLSYEQYF | TGTGCCATCAGTGTGGCGATCGAGTCGCAGGGGCTCTCCTACGAGCAGTACTTC
. | TRBD2 | TRBJ2-2 | TRBV6-5 | CASSRLAGKTGELFF | TGTGCCAGCAGTCGCCTAGCGGGAAAGACCGGGGAGCTGTTTTTT
. | . | TRBJ2-3 | TRBV5-1 | CASSLVGGRGTDAQYF | TGCGCCAGCAGCTTGGTCGGCGGTAGGGGCACAGATGCGCAGTATTTT
. | . | TRBJ2-3 | TRBV4-1 | CASSQLGAGVTDTQYF | TGCGCCAGCAGTCAGCTCGGGGCAGGGGTTACAGATACGCAGTATTTT
. | . | TRBJ2-3 | TRBV11-2 | CASSLGGRDTQYF | TGTGCCAGCAGTTTAGGGGGGAGGGATACGCAGTATTTT
once | . | TRBJ2-6 | TRBV11-3 | CVSSDRAWANVLTF | TGTGTCAGCAGCGACAGAGCTTGGGCCAATGTCCTGACTTTC
. | . | TRBJ2-7 | TRBV11-2 | CTISLDFGTPSSYEQYF | TGCACCATCAGCTTAGACTTCGGGACACCCAGCTCCTACGAGCAGTACTTC
. | . | TRBJ1-2 | TRBV29-1 | CSVAESFYGYTF | TGCAGCGTCGCGGAGAGTTTCTATGGCTACACCTTC
. | . | TRBJ1-1 | TRBV12-3/TRBV12-4 | CASSVGSREAFF | TGTGCCAGCAGTGTGGGGAGTAGGGAAGCTTTCTTT
. | . | TRBJ1-2 | TRBV29-1 | CSVRAGTWNYVYTF | TGCAGCGTGCGAGCCGGGACATGGAACTATGTCTACACCTTC
. | TRBD2 | TRBJ2-1 | TRBV11-3 | CASGGASGSWGEQFF | TGTGCCAGCGGCGGAGCTAGCGGGAGTTGGGGTGAGCAGTTCTTC
once | TRBD1 | TRBJ2-2 | TRBV11-1 | CASSSGQVYTGEPFF | TGTGCCAGCAGCTCCGGACAGGTCTACACCGGGGAGCCGTTTTTT
many | . | TRBJ1-3 | TRBV6-6 | CASSFSSGNTIYF | TGTGCCAGCAGTTTTAGCTCTGGAAACACCATATATTTT
. | TRBD1 | TRBJ2-1 | TRBV29-1 | CSGGQAAYSEQFF | TGCAGCGGAGGACAGGCCGCATATAGTGAGCAGTTCTTC
once | TRBD2 | TRBJ2-1 | TRBV4-1 | CACGQGRDDEQFF | TGCGCCTGCGGCCAAGGGAGGGACGATGAGCAGTTCTTC
. | TRBD1 | TRBJ1-1 | TRBV10-3 | CVISGDRGNTGAFF | TGTGTCATCAGTGGGGACAGGGGGAACACTGGAGCTTTCTTT
few | . | TRBJ2-5 | TRBV11-2 | CASRSGGLGDTQYF | TGTGCTAGCCGCTCCGGGGGATTAGGGGATACCCAGTACTTC
. | . | TRBJ1-1 | TRBV6-1 | CARRPGGVNTEAFF | TGTGCCAGAAGACCGGGGGGTGTAAACACTGAAGCTTTCTTT
. | . | TRBJ2-3 | TRBV6-5 | CASSYSGRDGTDTQYF | TGCGCCAGCAGTTATTCAGGGCGCGATGGCACAGATACGCAGTATTTT
. | . | TRBJ2-3 | TRBV10-3 | CAISDANAHTQYF | TGTGCCATCAGTGACGCTAACGCCCATACGCAGTATTTT
. | . | TRBJ2-1 | TRBV6-6 | CASRLGVLSSYNEQFF | TGTGCCAGCAGGCTCGGCGTACTTAGCTCCTATAATGAGCAGTTCTTC
many | . | TRBJ2-7 | TRBV5-5 | CASSLDIQGEQYF | TGTGCCAGCAGCTTGGATATCCAGGGAGAGCAGTACTTC
. | TRBD1 | TRBJ2-7 | TRBV28 | CASSRPGQALDF | TGTGCCAGCAGTCGACCGGGACAGGCCTTGGACTTC
. | . | TRBJ2-1 | TRBV20-1 | CSASGQEGNEQFF | TGCAGTGCTAGTGGGCAGGAGGGCAATGAGCAGTTCTTC
. | TRBD2 | TRBJ2-7 | TRBV28 | CASSLPLAGGPYEQYF | TGTGCCAGCAGTTTACCCTTAGCGGGAGGGCCCTACGAGCAGTACTTC
many | . | TRBJ2-1 | TRBV12-3/TRBV12-4 | CASSFTRGNEQFF | TGTGCCAGCAGTTTTACAAGAGGGAATGAGCAGTTCTTC
. | . | TRBJ2-7 | TRBV4-2 | CVSSQDTLYEQYF | TGTGTCAGCAGCCAAGATACACTCTACGAGCAGTACTTC
many | . | TRBJ2-1 | TRBV28 | CASSGAGGRNEQFF | TGTGCCAGCAGTGGGGCAGGGGGGCGTAATGAGCAGTTCTTC
. | . | TRBJ2-2 | TRBV24-1 | CATSPNGGSEAGELFF | TGTGCCACCAGCCCCAATGGGGGGAGCGAGGCCGGGGAGCTGTTTTTT
. | . | TRBJ1-4 | TRBV29-1 | CSVDQGMGEKLFF | TGCAGCGTCGATCAGGGGATGGGTGAAAAACTGTTTTTT
. | . | TRBJ2-7 | TRBV7-2 | CASSLGRDRDSYEQYF | TGTGCCAGCAGCTTAGGGCGGGACCGAGACTCCTACGAGCAGTACTTC
many | TRBD2 | TRBJ2-3 | TRBV7-8 | CASSAGLAGGDTQYF | TGTGCCAGCAGCGCGGGACTAGCGGGAGGAGATACGCAGTATTTT
few | TRBD2 | TRBJ2-3 | TRBV11-2 | CPSSPPGGRDTDTQYF | TGTCCCAGCAGCCCGCCGGGGGGGCGGGACACAGATACACAGTATTTT
. | TRBD1 | TRBJ2-2 | TRBV4-2 | CASNQPGTGGSNAGELFF | TGTGCCAGCAACCAACCAGGGACAGGGGGTTCGAACGCCGGGGAGCTGTTTTTT
. | TRBD2 | TRBJ2-7 | TRBV4-2 | CATTGLAGVHKPYGQYF | TGTGCCACTACTGGACTAGCGGGAGTTCATAAGCCCTACGGGCAGTACTTC
many | TRBD2 | TRBJ2-3 | TRBV5-8 | CASSSTGTSFTDTQYF | TGTGCCAGCAGCTCTACCGGGACTAGCTTCACAGATACGCAGTATTTT
. | TRBD2 | TRBJ2-3 | TRBV11-1 | CASSKELAVSTDTQFF | TGTGCCAGCAGCAAGGAACTAGCGGTTAGTACAGATACGCAGTTTTTT
. | TRBD1 | TRBJ1-1 | TRBV6-7 | CASSPLLGQGGSTEAFF | TGTGCCAGCAGTCCCCTCCTTGGACAGGGTGGAAGCACTGAGGCTTTCTTT
. | TRBD1 | TRBJ2-1 | TRBV11-2 | CASSSIGGRRYEQFF | TGTGCCAGCAGCTCCATAGGGGGCCGGAGGTACGAGCAGTTCTTC
many | . | TRBJ2-2 | TRBV6-5 | CASSSRWRGRRTGELFF | TGTGCCAGCAGTTCCCGTTGGAGGGGGCGTAGGACCGGGGAGCTGTTTTTT
many | TRBD1 | TRBJ2-1 | TRBV7-9 | CASSDRGGNDEQFF | TGTGCCAGCAGCGACAGGGGGGGTAACGATGAGCAGTTCTTC
. | . | TRBJ1-5 | TRBV28 | CAISSSGTLQHF | TGTGCCATCAGTTCCTCCGGGACCCTCCAACATTTT
. | . | TRBJ1-1 | TRBV28 | CASLSGNSEAFF | TGTGCCAGCCTCTCGGGGAACTCTGAAGCTTTCTTT
once | TRBD1 | TRBJ2-7 | TRBV19 | CASSKSTGANEQYF | TGTGCCAGTAGTAAGTCCACAGGGGCCAACGAGCAGTACTTC
many | TRBD1 | TRBJ1-1 | TRBV29-1 | CSVEITGVTEAFF | TGCAGCGTTGAAATTACAGGGGTCACTGAAGCTTTCTTT
. | TRBD2 | TRBJ2-5 | TRBV29-1 | CSARRGLAGEETLYF | TGCAGCGCCCGGCGTGGGCTAGCGGGAGAAGAGACCCTGTACTTC
. | TRBD2 | TRBJ2-1 | TRBV9 | CASSVGAGGTYNEQFF | TGTGCCAGCAGCGTAGGGGCGGGAGGCACCTACAATGAGCAGTTCTTC
. | . | TRBJ1-5 | TRBV6-6 | CARRPTSNQPQHF | TGTGCCAGGAGGCCGACGTCTAACCAGCCCCAGCATTTT
. | . | TRBJ2-7 | TRBV4-1 | CARRHGGSYEQYF | TGCGCCCGCAGACACGGGGGTTCCTACGAGCAGTACTTC